One and the same sample provided the 16 T cell receptor beta chains below, sequenced in a study of spatial heterogeneity in lung cancer. In TCRdb, the 5' RACE reads were re-called with MiXCR into one record per CDR3 protein. In the table there are about 13,000 distinct CDR3 sequences, around 5.9% of which are singletons. Indicated time point: sample taken at primary tumor resection. Antigens of these TCRs are unknown. General study points: The number of expanded tumor alpha and beta chains correlated with mutation number.

The sequencing here drew on lung tumor tissue, taken at surgery. These receptor sequences come from a female donor with early-stage non-small cell lung cancer.

This clonotype has a count of ten or more. The library was designed around alpha chains, so this beta chain is a stray read whose abundance carries little weight. The V call is TRBV7-2, the J call TRBJ2-3; 8 bases agree with TRBD2. J gave up 1 base and V 1 base, and 4 bases lay outside the gene matches. This CDR3 region has 16 residues. In germline, CDR1 is SGHTA, CDR2 FQGNSA. CDR3 region: CASSLEGRGGTDTQYF. Written as DNA, the CDR3 is TGTGCCAGCAGCTTAGAGGGGCGGGGGGGCACAGATACGCAGTATTTT.

This clonotype was observed many times. Within a library made for alpha chains, this beta chain is off target, and its count is uninformative. The V gene is TRBV7-8, the J gene TRBJ2-7, with D possibly being TRBD1 (6 bases). In germline, CDR1 is SGHVS, CDR2 FQNEAQ. V was cut by 5 bases and J by 3 bases, with 11 bases left in between. The CDR3 runs to 13 residues. CDR3 residues: CASSPDSIYEQYF. CDR3 nucleotide sequence: TGTGCCAGCAGCCCGGACAGCATCTACGAGCAGTACTTC.

Ten or more counts support this clonotype. Because this beta chain is a stray read in a library intended to capture alpha chains, its abundance should not be given much weight. The rearrangement joins TRBV6-4 to TRBJ2-1, with 10 bases lining up with TRBD2. CDR1 is MRHNA, CDR2 SNTAGT, per germline. The CDR3 is 17 residues long. The V gene end was trimmed by 4 bases and the J gene end by 4 bases; junction bases not matched to a gene: 10. Here the CDR3 DNA reads TGTGCCAGCAGTGTTCCCCCTAGCGGGGGCCATTACAATGAGCAGTTCTTC. Amino acids: CASSVPPSGGHYNEQFF.

This clonotype was seen many times. Being off target in a library aimed at alpha chains, this beta chain has a size of little meaning. The V call is TRBV20-1, the J call TRBJ1-2; D unclear. The ends were cut back, 4 bases at V and 4 bases at J, with 7 bases in the middle. Per the germline V gene, CDR1 is DFQATT and CDR2 is SNEGSKA (reference sequence). This CDR3 region has 11 residues. The chain's CDR3 is CSATTAYGYTF. The CDR3, as DNA: TGCAGTGCTACGACTGCCTATGGCTACACCTTC.

The sample holds many counts of this clonotype. This beta chain came through as a stray read in a library set up for alpha chains, and its size says little. V and J are TRBV28 and TRBJ1-2; no clear D. This CDR3 comprises 12 residues. Per germline, CDR1 MDHEN and CDR2 SYDVKM. V was shortened by 5 bases and J by 6 bases, with 10 bases between the two germline ends. This chain's CDR3 is CASSRPFHGYTF. The CDR3 region has the DNA TGTGCCAGCAGTCGCCCTTTCCATGGCTACACCTTC.

At least ten counts were recorded for this clonotype. Because this beta chain is a stray read in a library intended to capture alpha chains, its abundance should not be given much weight. The chain links TRBV29-1 to TRBJ2-7, with 9 bases that match TRBD1. Germline V gives CDR1 SQVTM, CDR2 ANQGSEA. The trim removed 7 bases at V and 2 bases at J, leaving 6 bases unmatched. The CDR3 spans 13 residues. The CDR3 protein is CSAVDRGPYEQYF. The CDR3, as DNA: TGCAGCGCCGTGGACAGGGGACCCTACGAGCAGTACTTC.

This clonotype was counted at least ten times. The library was built for alpha chains, so this beta chain is an off-target read and its size means little. The rearrangement links TRBV20-1 to TRBJ1-4; no clear D. Trimming cost V 3 bases and J 6 bases, with 14 bases left between them. From germline, CDR1 is DFQATT and CDR2 SNEGSKA (reference sequence). CDR3 size: 14 residues. This CDR3 reads CSASLRAGDEKLFF. The CDR3 nucleotides are TGCAGTGCTAGTCTCCGGGCAGGTGATGAAAAACTGTTTTTT.

This clonotype came up many times. As an off-target read in a library built for alpha chains, this beta chain has a frequency of little significance. The CDR3 DNA reads TGTGCCAGCAGCTTAGCCCTCGGACAGGGGCACGGGGAGCTGTTTTTT. It yields the protein CASSLALGQGHGELFF. The chain recombines TRBV7-8 with TRBJ2-2; 9 positions agree with TRBD1. From germline, CDR1 is SGHVS and CDR2 FQNEAQ. This CDR3 contains 16 residues. Trimming took 0 bases from V and 7 from J; bases not matched to a gene: 6.

Points on this clonotype: A read error may produce the germline difference seen at one junction end. This beta chain lies outside the target of a library built for alpha chains; its clone size means little. The V gene is TRBV29-1, the J gene TRBJ2-2; D may be TRBD1 (5 bases). The CDR3 runs to 13 residues. Germline loops: CDR1 SQVTM, CDR2 ANQGSEA. CDR3 residues: CSVNQGDTGELFF. CDR3 coding DNA: TGCAGCGTTAACCAGGGCGACACCGGAGAGCTGTTTTTT.

As to this clonotype: A library made for alpha chains picked up this beta chain off target, so its size means little. V usage is TRBV11-2 and J usage is TRBJ2-5; D is ambiguous. Looked up from germline, CDR1 is SGHAT and CDR2 is FQNNGV. Trimming took off 2 bases at V and 1 base at J, with 11 bases between the two ends. The CDR3 spans 15 residues. CDR3 in DNA: TGTGCCAGCAGCTTAAGAACAGTCGTCCAAGAGACCCAGTACTTC. Translation: CASSLRTVVQETQYF.

This clonotype was detected ten times or more. This beta chain appears as a stray read in a library generated for alpha chains; its size is not informative. V and J are TRBV6-5 and TRBJ2-1; D uncertain. There are 16 residues in the CDR3. Germline CDR1 MNHEY, CDR2 SVGAGI. Trimming pared 0 bases from V and 7 bases from J, leaving 16 bases between. Here the CDR3 DNA reads TGTGCCAGCAGTTACTCTAGCTCGGCAGTCCGTAATGAGCAGTTCTTC. This gives the protein CASSYSSSAVRNEQFF.

This clonotype was observed at least ten times. This beta chain is off target for a library built for alpha chains, so its abundance means little. The chain couples TRBV19 to TRBJ2-3; D ambiguous. From germline, CDR1 is LNHDA and CDR2 SQIVND (reference sequence). Trimming left V 7 bases short and J 5 bases short, with 7 bases between. This CDR3 has 11 amino acids. The CDR3 DNA reads TGTGCCAGTACGACGAGAGATACGCAGTATTTT. Translating it yields CASTTRDTQYF.

About this clonotype: This beta chain came through as a stray read in a library set up for alpha chains, and its size says little. This chain links TRBV29-1 with TRBJ2-5, with 9 bases that match TRBD2. Germline CDR1 is SQVTM and CDR2 is ANQGSEA. V was clipped by 8 bases and J by 5 bases; unmatched bases: 6. The CDR3 is made up of 12 amino acids. The DNA of the CDR3 is TGCAGCTTCCGAGCGGGAGGTGAGACCCAGTACTTC. Its translation is CSFRAGGETQYF.

Judged by abundance, this clonotype is medium-sized. Little can be read into the size of this beta chain, an off-target read in a library designed for alpha chains. This rearrangement joins TRBV7-9 to TRBJ1-1; D is possibly TRBD1 (5 bases). Germline V lookup: CDR1 SEHNR, CDR2 FQNEAQ (reference sequence). Trimming removed 5 bases at V and 6 bases at J, with 13 bases between. CDR3 length: 13 residues. The CDR3 here is CASSPRGRSEAFF. In nucleotides, the CDR3 is TGTGCCAGCAGCCCCCGGGGACGTTCTGAAGCTTTCTTT.

A word on this clonotype: For a library built for alpha chains, this beta chain is a stray read; little rests on its size. The chain employs TRBV29-1 and TRBJ2-5, with 10 positions matching TRBD1. Germline loops: CDR1 SQVTM, CDR2 ANQGSEA. With 6 bases clipped from V and 2 bases from J, the junction kept 3 bases outside the gene matches. The CDR3 spans 13 residues. CDR3 nucleotides: TGCAGCGTCGGACAGGGGGGGCAAGAGACCCAGTACTTC. Translation gives CSVGQGGQETQYF.

In this sample, this clonotype turned up many times. This beta chain is a stray sequence in a library constructed for alpha chains; its clone size is not meaningful. The chain recombines TRBV11-2 with TRBJ2-5, with 7 bases that match TRBD1. There are 16 residues in the CDR3. With 3 bases clipped from V and 1 base from J, the junction kept 8 bases outside the gene matches. Germline-derived CDR1 and CDR2 are SGHAT and FQNNGV. For the CDR3, the DNA is TGTGCCAGCAGCTTCGGTAACAGGGGTTTCCAAGAGACCCAGTACTTC. Translation: CASSFGNRGFQETQYF.